The 14 T cell receptor beta chains below all came from one sample that was sequenced in a study of sequential checkpoint blockade in melanoma. Treatment specified: randomized to nivolumab then ipilimumab (arm A) or the reverse (arm B). Here immunoSEQ multiplex PCR was the method, and the copy in TCRdb shows in-frame clones only, minus some. The sample holds fewer than 15,000 clones, approximately 76% seen once. The sequencing used CD8+ T cells sorted from blood (inferred from file names), collected from a patient given nivolumab and ipilimumab in sequence. The receptors derive from a human patient with melanoma. Some clones in this sample may be carry-over from other donors' samples.

V gene TRBV5-1 combines with J gene TRBJ1-6, with 9 bases that match TRBD1. Per germline, CDR1 SGHRS and CDR2 YFSETQ. The CDR3 consists of 16 residues. The trim removed 0 bases at V and 14 bases at J, leaving 12 bases unmatched. CDR3 bases: TGCGCCAGCAGCTTGGCTGGCGGGACAGGGAGCCATGCCCTCCACTTT. Protein product: CASSLAGGTGSHALHF.

This clone was counted between two and nine times. This rearrangement joins TRBV12-5 to TRBJ2-3; TRBD2 is a possible D gene (5 bases). Germline CDR1 LGHNT, CDR2 FRNRAP. With 4 bases removed from V and 0 bases from J, the gap between germline ends came to 14 bases. This CDR3 comprises 16 residues. CDR3 coding DNA: TGTGCTAGTGGTTCAACGGGCGGGCCTAGCACAGATACGCAGTATTTT. It translates to CASGSTGGPSTDTQYF.

V gene TRBV2 combines with J gene TRBJ1-1, with 7 bases lining up with TRBD1. With V trimmed by 2 bases and J by 5 bases, 8 bases remained unmatched. Germline V gives CDR1 SNHLY, CDR2 FYNNEI. The CDR3 length is 15 residues. CDR3 in amino acids: CASSEWRDSLTEAFF. Here the CDR3 DNA reads TGTGCCAGCAGTGAATGGCGGGACAGTCTAACTGAAGCTTTCTTT.

The CDR3 loop is CATSRGTVNSPLHF. For the CDR3, the DNA is TGTGCCACCAGCAGGGGGACAGTTAATTCACCCCTCCACTTT. The chain uses TRBV15 and TRBJ1-6; 7 nucleotides agree with TRBD1. This CDR3 spans 14 amino acids. V dropped 3 bases and J dropped 6; count of bases not matched to a gene: 2. CDR1 and CDR2 from the germline V gene are LNHNV and YYDKDF (reference sequence).

The chain combines TRBV9 with TRBJ1-2, with D perhaps TRBD1 (5 bases). This CDR3 is built from 16 residues. V lost 3 bases, J lost 3 bases, and 18 bases lay in between. CDR1 and CDR2 (germline): SGDLS, YYNGEE. The CDR3, as DNA: TGTGCCAGCAGCGGATTACAGGTCTCATCCGACTATGGCTACACCTTC. Translating gives CASSGLQVSSDYGYTF.

The gene calls are TRBV6-5 and TRBJ2-7; 9 nucleotides align to TRBD1. V shed 4 bases and J 4 bases; nucleotides not matched to a gene: 5. From germline, CDR1 is MNHEY and CDR2 SVGAGI. This CDR3 spans 14 amino acids. CDR3 loop: CASSLGQGGYEQYF. CDR3 nucleotide sequence: TGTGCCAGCAGTTTGGGACAGGGAGGTTACGAGCAGTACTTC.

The rearrangement uses TRBV4-1 and TRBJ1-1; D is possibly TRBD1 (5 bases). Germline CDR1 is MGHRA and CDR2 is YSYEKL. Trimming left V 0 bases short and J 2 bases short, with 10 bases between. This CDR3 is 15 amino acids long. The CDR3 sequence: CASSQESGLNTEAFF. CDR3 DNA sequence: TGCGCCAGCAGCCAAGAATCAGGGCTAAACACTGAAGCTTTCTTT.

The chain is built from TRBV5-4 and TRBJ1-6; tentative D call: TRBD1 (5 bases). This CDR3 is 15 amino acids long. CDR1 SGHNT and CDR2 YYREEE come from the germline V gene (reference sequence). V was trimmed by 0 bases and J by 7 bases, leaving 11 bases between them. CDR3 bases: TGTGCCAGCAGCTTGGCCAGGGAATACAATTCACCCCTCCACTTT. It encodes CASSLAREYNSPLHF.

V gene TRBV19 combines with J gene TRBJ1-3; TRBD1 agrees at 10 bases. With 5 bases clipped from V and 7 bases from J, the junction kept 2 bases outside the gene matches. Germline V gene lookup returns CDR1 LNHDA and CDR2 SQIVND (reference sequence). The CDR3 runs 13 residues. Here the CDR3 DNA reads TGTGCCAGTAGTGACAGGGGGCTGAACACCATATATTTT. It specifies CASSDRGLNTIYF.

The chain employs TRBV7-2 and TRBJ1-1; 9 bases align to TRBD1. The junction had 7 bases not matched to a gene; V was cut back by 4 bases and J by 4 bases. The CDR3 length is 15 residues. Germline V gene lookup returns CDR1 SGHTA and CDR2 FQGNSA. As DNA, the CDR3 is TGTGCCAGCAGCTACCAACAGGGGGCTGGCACTGAAGCTTTCTTT. Its protein product is CASSYQQGAGTEAFF.

This clone was picked up one time. V and J are TRBV7-2 and TRBJ2-1; 11 bases fit TRBD2. CDR1 and CDR2 from the germline V gene are SGHTA and FQGNSA. This CDR3 has 16 amino acids. Unmatched junction bases numbered 10, after V lost 2 bases and J lost 10 bases. Here the CDR3 DNA reads TGTGCCAGCAGCTTAATCGCCCTAGCGGGGGGTGGGGAGCAGTTCTTC. This codes for CASSLIALAGGGEQFF.

The chain is built from TRBV28 and TRBJ2-1; D is uncertain. Germline CDR1 MDHEN, CDR2 SYDVKM. CDR3 length equals 16 residues. V was shortened by 5 bases and J by 0 bases, with 14 bases between the two germline ends. The CDR3 DNA reads as TGTGCCAGCAGTCCCCGACTGGAGAGCTCCTACAATGAGCAGTTCTTC. Its protein is CASSPRLESSYNEQFF.

This chain connects TRBV21-1 to TRBJ1-4. TRBV21-1 is a pseudogene locus. This CDR3 comprises 14 residues. CDR3 sequence reads: CASSKVGSGEKLFF. The DNA for the CDR3 is TGTGCCAGCAGCAAAGTGGGTTCGGGGGAAAAACTGTTTTTT.

The chain uses TRBV13 and TRBJ2-1; D is unclear. Germline CDR1 and CDR2: PRHDT and FYEKMQ (reference sequence). The CDR3 spans 13 residues. Trimming left V 0 bases short and J 8 bases short, with 8 bases between. The CDR3 here is CASSLGPRDEQFF. CDR3 coding DNA: TGTGCCAGCAGCTTAGGCCCTAGAGATGAGCAGTTCTTC.